The 15 T cell receptor beta chains below all came from one sample that was sequenced in a study of T-cell reconstitution after alpha-beta-depleted transplantation in children. For TCRbeta, the library was prepared with unique molecular identifiers. TCRdb re-derived calls from the PCR reads in MiXCR, one entry per CDR3 protein. The sample lists more than 200,000 distinct CDR3 sequences; 7.5% to 9.5% were seen once. Source: PBMCs, mostly from graft donor cells, taken 360 days after TCRalphabeta/CD19-depleted stem cell transplant. These receptors all come from a male patient under 10 years old who had a stem cell transplant for acute myeloid leukemia, so the T cells may come from the graft donor.

The rearrangement joins TRBV5-1 to TRBJ2-6; D not certain. Trimming cost V 1 base and J 4 bases, with 9 bases left between them. This CDR3 has 15 residues. Germline CDR1 and CDR2: SGHRS and YFSETQ. The CDR3 region is CASSLRVEGANVLTF. CDR3 sequence (DNA): TGCGCCAGCAGCTTGAGGGTAGAAGGGGCCAACGTCCTGACTTTC.

This clonotype was detected many times. The V and J genes are TRBV3-1 and TRBJ2-5; TRBD2 aligns across 13 bases. V dropped 4 bases and J dropped 5; count of bases not matched to a gene: 4. CDR1 is LGHDT, CDR2 YNNKEL, per germline (reference sequence). This CDR3 contains 15 residues. The CDR3 sequence: CASSPGTSGVETQYF. The DNA for the CDR3 is TGTGCCAGCAGCCCCGGGACTAGCGGGGTTGAGACCCAGTACTTC.

Worth noting for this clonotype: With a much larger clone just one base away, this may be a read error. This chain connects TRBV9 to TRBJ2-3; no reliable D call. The J call is in doubt because the DNA end fits TRBJ1-5 better. Germline assignment: CDR1 SGDLS and CDR2 YYNGEE. The CDR3 is made up of 15 amino acids. The DNA for the CDR3 is TGTGCCAGCAGCGTAGTGACGGGAGTCACAGATACGCAGCATTTT. Protein product: CASSVVTGVTDTQHF.

This clonotype has a handful of counts. The chain joins TRBV30 to TRBJ1-4, with 11 positions matching TRBD1. From germline, CDR1 is GTSNPN and CDR2 SVGIG (reference sequence). This CDR3 has 14 residues. J lost 6 bases, V lost 2 bases, and 2 bases had no gene match. The CDR3 here is CAWSRTGGDEKLFF. The CDR3 DNA follows: TGTGCCTGGAGTCGGACAGGGGGCGATGAAAAACTGTTTTTT.

J is TRBJ1-2 and V is TRBV27, with D uncertain. This CDR3 is 13 amino acids long. V was shortened by 2 bases and J by 4 bases, with 8 bases between the two germline ends. Germline V gene lookup returns CDR1 MNHEY and CDR2 SMNVEV (reference sequence). CDR3 in amino acids: CASSLKGFYGYTF. The CDR3, as DNA: TGTGCCAGCAGTTTAAAGGGCTTCTATGGCTACACCTTC.

This chain joins TRBV20-1 and TRBJ2-7; 7 bases agree with TRBD1. This CDR3 comprises 16 residues. V shed 0 bases and J 2 bases; nucleotides not matched to a gene: 10. CDR1 DFQATT and CDR2 SNEGSKA come from the germline V gene (reference sequence). For the CDR3, the DNA is TGCAGTGCTAGAGATCACAGGGGAGCGGTCCCCTACGAGCAGTACTTC. This encodes CSARDHRGAVPYEQYF.

This clonotype was seen a handful of times. The DNA of the CDR3 is TGCAGTGCACCCCCCGGGACCTATAACGCCAAAAACATTCAGTACTTC. This translates into CSAPPGTYNAKNIQYF. The genes are TRBV20-1 and TRBJ2-4; D could derive from TRBD1 or TRBD2 (5 bases each). CDR1 is DFQATT and CDR2 is SNEGSKA in the germline V gene (reference sequence). The CDR3 loop spans 16 amino acids. V gave up 6 bases and J gave up 1 base, with 19 bases separating them.

Many counts were recorded for this clonotype. V and J are TRBV12-3 or TRBV12-4 and TRBJ1-1, with D possibly TRBD1 on 6 matching bases. V was trimmed by 2 bases and J by 3 bases, leaving 7 bases between them. This CDR3 has 13 residues. The CDR3 reads CASSLQGYTEAFF. In DNA, the CDR3 is TGTGCCAGCAGTTTACAGGGGTACACTGAAGCTTTCTTT.

This clonotype was found a few times. The chain carries TRBV12-3 or TRBV12-4 and TRBJ2-4, with 9 bases that match TRBD1. CDR3 length: 15 residues. J was trimmed by 7 bases and V by 5 bases; bases with no gene match: 9. CDR3 sequence: CASSLQQGASNIQYF. CDR3 DNA: TGTGCCAGCAGTCTCCAACAGGGGGCGTCGAACATTCAGTACTTC.

This clonotype was counted between two and nine times. The CDR3 DNA reads TGCGCCAGCAGCTTGGGTGAAGGGTCACCCCTCCACTTT. Amino acids: CASSLGEGSPLHF. The chain carries TRBV5-1 and TRBJ1-6; D is undetermined. The CDR3 has 13 amino acids. V was shortened by 0 bases and J by 10 bases, with 8 bases between the two germline ends. Germline-derived CDR1 and CDR2 are SGHRS and YFSETQ.

This clonotype showed up many times. This rearrangement joins TRBV7-2 to TRBJ2-1; D is possibly TRBD1 or TRBD2 (6 bases each). This CDR3 contains 18 residues. Germline-derived CDR1 and CDR2 are SGHTA and FQGNSA. Trimming cost V 5 bases and J 3 bases, with 23 bases left between them. For the CDR3, the DNA is TGTGCCAGCAGCGGACCGAAAGGAGGGGGAGGTATCTACAATGAGCAGTTCTTC. Protein product: CASSGPKGGGGIYNEQFF.

This clonotype was observed a handful of times. The V and J genes are TRBV10-1 and TRBJ1-2; D unresolved. Germline assignment: CDR1 WNHNN and CDR2 SYGVQD (reference sequence). Deletions cut 0 bases from V and 5 bases from J, with 13 bases between. This CDR3 is 15 amino acids long. The CDR3 sequence is CASSESRETGYGYTF. The CDR3 nucleotides read TGCGCCAGCAGTGAGTCAAGAGAGACGGGTTATGGCTACACCTTC.

A note on this clonotype: Being one base from a much bigger clone, this may be a read error. V usage is TRBV4-3 and J usage is TRBJ2-7; 8 nucleotides match TRBD1. Germline CDR1 reads LGHNA; CDR2 reads YSLEER. This CDR3 has 14 residues. Written as DNA, the CDR3 is TGCGCCAGCAGCCATAGCAGGGGGCCATACGAGCGGTACTTC. Translating gives CASSHSRGPYERYF.

This chain connects TRBV5-6 to TRBJ2-7; unclear D gene. The V gene's germline CDR1 is SGHDT and CDR2 YYEEEE. The ends were cut back, 0 bases at V and 0 bases at J, with 13 bases in the middle. The CDR3 consists of 16 residues. The CDR3 sequence is CASSLGGISFSYEQYF. In nucleotides, the CDR3 is TGTGCCAGCAGCTTGGGTGGCATATCTTTCTCCTACGAGCAGTACTTC.

This clonotype was seen at least ten times. V is TRBV29-1 and J is TRBJ2-7; D possibly corresponds to TRBD1 (6 bases). Trimming took off 6 bases at V and 0 bases at J, with 12 bases between the two ends. CDR1 and CDR2 from the germline V gene are SQVTM and ANQGSEA. The CDR3 loop spans 13 amino acids. Here the CDR3 DNA reads TGCAGCGTCTGCAGGGGCTACTCCTACGAGCAGTACTTC. Amino acids: CSVCRGYSYEQYF.